The following is a T cell receptor (beta chain) sequence with its context. The source of the sample is a study of blood T cell repertoires in COVID-19. Study overall: Samples taken during acute and convalescent COVID-19 were collected in the United States, Italy and Spain. Nucleic acid was either cDNA or gDNA, and it came from T cells, B-cell-depleted T cells, or PBMCs.

Original analysis: Reference gene primer amplification in the assay estimated nucleated cell counts. Libraries were prepared by immunoSEQ multiplex PCR; TCRdb keeps only in-frame clonotypes and omits some of them. The D gene and trimming were derived from the DNA, and the V and J assignments and clone size from that table. This repertoire shows around 89,000 clones, roughly 87% found once; its top ten account for 8.5% to 10%. Germline CDR1 and CDR2: LGHDT and YNNKEL (reference sequence). The CDR3 length is 12 residues. V was clipped by 0 bases and J by 11 bases, with 10 bases between them. The chain joins TRBV3-1 (or the pseudogene TRBV3-2) to TRBJ1-2, with unresolved D. The receptor was isolated from a man over 45 with acute or convalescent COVID-19. Sequenced input: peripheral blood. CDR3 DNA sequence: TGTGCCAGCAGCCAAGAGTCAGGTCCATACACCTTC. This translates into CASSQESGPYTF.